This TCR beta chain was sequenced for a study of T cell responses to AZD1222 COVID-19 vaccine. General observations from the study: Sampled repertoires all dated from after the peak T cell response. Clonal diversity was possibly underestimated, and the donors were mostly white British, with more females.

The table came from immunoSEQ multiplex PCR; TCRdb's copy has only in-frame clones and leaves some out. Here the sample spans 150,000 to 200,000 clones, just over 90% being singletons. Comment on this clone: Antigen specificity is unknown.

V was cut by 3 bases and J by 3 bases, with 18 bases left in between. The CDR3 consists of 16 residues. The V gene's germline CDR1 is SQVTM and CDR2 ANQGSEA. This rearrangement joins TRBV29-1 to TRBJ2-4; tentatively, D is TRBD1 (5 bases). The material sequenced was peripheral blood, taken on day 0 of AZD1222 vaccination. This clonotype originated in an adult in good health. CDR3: CSVDSPRAIDKNIQYF. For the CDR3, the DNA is TGCAGCGTTGACTCCCCCAGGGCGATCGACAAAAACATTCAGTACTTC.